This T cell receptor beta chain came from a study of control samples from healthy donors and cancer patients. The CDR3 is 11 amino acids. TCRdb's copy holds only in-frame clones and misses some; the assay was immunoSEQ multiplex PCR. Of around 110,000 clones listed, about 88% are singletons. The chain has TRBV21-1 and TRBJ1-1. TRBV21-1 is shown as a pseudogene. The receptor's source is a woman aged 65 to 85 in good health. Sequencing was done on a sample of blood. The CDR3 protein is CASSNRDKAFF. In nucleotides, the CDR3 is TGTGCCAGCAGCAACCGGGATAAAGCTTTCTTT.